This T cell receptor beta chain is drawn from a study of tumor-infiltrating lymphocytes in primary liver carcinoma. Overall study: Maximum tumor diameters ranged from 4.2 to 10 cm, stage T1-T3 N0M0.

Whole-study results and caveats: Merely about 8-24% of top clones occurred in all five tumor regions.

In the case of this clonotype: Its cognate antigen is unknown.

Extraction of RNA together with DNA used about 18-30 mg of unsorted bulk tissue. Patients had primary liver carcinoma treated by surgical resection. V lost 6 bases, J lost 17 bases, and 19 bases lay in between. There are 12 residues in the CDR3. Germline-derived CDR1 and CDR2 are LGHNA and YSLEER. The template, 500 ng total RNA, yielded TCR beta cDNA made with a constant-region primer. Nested multiplex PCR, run for three rounds with slightly modified ARM-PCR, yielded TCR beta libraries. A C-beta reverse primer was combined with TRBV1-TRBV30 forward primers in the first two PCR rounds, and each round had roughly 11 cycles. Each CDR3 protein gets one entry after TCRdb re-called the multiplex PCR reads with MiXCR. The data show 20,000 to 25,000 distinct CDR3 sequences, about 80% seen once.

Sequencing was performed on liver tumor tissue from sampling region 1. Subset in this sample: tumor region T1, superior pole. The genes are TRBV4-3 and TRBJ2-2; D is possibly TRBD2 (7 bases). The receptor was derived from a woman between 25 and 40 years old with primary liver carcinoma and hepatitis B virus infection. The chain's CDR3 is CASRLGIGGLFF. The CDR3 bases are TGCGCCAGCAGACTTGGCATCGGGGGGCTATTTTTT.